This passage covers 10 T cell receptor beta chains from one sample sequenced in a study of response to subunit inactivated influenza vaccine. TCRdb re-called the RT-PCR reads with MiXCR, one entry per CDR3 protein. The table records under 200,000 distinct CDR3 sequences, about 12% of them present only once. The same data also went into a second study, on T cells expressing NK-cell markers. From that study: Template switching by 5'RACE with UMIs generated the TCR beta cDNA.

Source: CD8+ T cells sorted from PBMCs, taken about 12 days after vaccination. These receptors originate from a man in his forties or fifties who received an inactivated influenza vaccine.

This clonotype was counted a few times. The chain couples TRBV29-1 to TRBJ1-1; D gene unclear. Germline V gene data show CDR1 as SQVTM and CDR2 as ANQGSEA. The CDR3 spans 13 residues. Trimming left V 2 bases short and J 5 bases short, with 12 bases between. This CDR3 reads CSVEYGEPTEAFF. The CDR3 bases are TGCAGCGTTGAATATGGGGAGCCTACTGAAGCTTTCTTT.

This rearrangement joins TRBV6-2 or TRBV6-3 to TRBJ1-2; a possible D gene is TRBD1 (5 bases). Trimming pared 9 bases from V and 4 bases from J, leaving 15 bases between. CDR1 and CDR2 from the germline V gene are MNHEY and SVGEGT. The CDR3 spans 13 residues. CDR3 nucleotides: TGTGCCAGTGTAGCAGGGTTCGGCTATGGCTACACCTTC. This translates into CASVAGFGYGYTF.

This clonotype was counted many times. CDR3 residues: CASSQPPYGGTVWYEQYF. DNA of the CDR3: TGCGCCAGCAGCCAGCCTCCCTACGGCGGGACAGTATGGTACGAGCAGTACTTC. The chain combines TRBV4-3 with TRBJ2-7, with D maybe TRBD1 (7 bases). The V gene lost 3 bases and the J gene lost 4 bases, with 25 bases spanning the gap. The CDR3 sequence is 18 residues long. Germline CDR1 LGHNA, CDR2 YSLEER.

This clonotype was counted many times. The chain combines TRBV9 with TRBJ1-4, with no clear D. With 3 bases removed from V and 0 bases from J, the gap between germline ends came to 9 bases. This CDR3 has 15 amino acids. CDR1 and CDR2 from the germline V gene are SGDLS and YYNGEE. As DNA, the CDR3 is TGTGCCAGCAGCGCCGGGATTGCAACTAATGAAAAACTGTTTTTT. Protein: CASSAGIATNEKLFF.

This clonotype was counted a few times. The genes are TRBV5-6 and TRBJ1-1, with D unclear. Germline lookup yields CDR1 SGHDT and CDR2 YYEEEE. V was pared by 2 bases and J by 4 bases, with 6 bases between. The CDR3 totals 12 residues. The CDR3 nucleotides read TGTGCCAGCAGCTTATGGACCACTGAAGCTTTCTTT. It specifies CASSLWTTEAFF.

The rearrangement joins TRBV5-1 to TRBJ2-7; D is ambiguous. Germline assignment: CDR1 SGHRS and CDR2 YFSETQ. The CDR3 covers 14 residues. Trimming removed 3 bases from V and 2 bases from J, with 12 bases in between. The CDR3 reads CASSYKGGPYEQYF. The CDR3 nucleotides are TGCGCCAGCAGCTATAAAGGCGGTCCCTACGAGCAGTACTTC.

This clonotype was seen a few times. V and J are TRBV4-3 and TRBJ2-5; no firm D call. Per the germline V gene, CDR1 is LGHNA and CDR2 is YSLEER. The CDR3 length is 15 residues. V lost 0 bases, J lost 1 base, and 9 bases lay in between. The CDR3, as DNA: TGCGCCAGCAGCCAAGATGCCAGCAGCCAAGAGACCCAGTACTTC. Its translation: CASSQDASSQETQYF.

This clonotype was counted a few times. V gene TRBV7-8 combines with J gene TRBJ2-7; perhaps TRBD1 as D (5 bases). Germline CDR1 reads SGHVS; CDR2 reads FQNEAQ. The CDR3 covers 14 residues. V lost 5 bases and J lost 8, with 19 bases in between. Here the CDR3 DNA reads TGTGCCAGCAGCGATAGTGGATACAGGTACCAGCAGTACTTC. This encodes CASSDSGYRYQQYF.

This chain uses TRBV4-2 with TRBJ2-7; 7 positions match TRBD2. This CDR3 is 17 amino acids long. In germline, CDR1 is LGHNA, CDR2 YNFKEQ. Unmatched junction bases numbered 12, after V lost 4 bases and J lost 0 bases. CDR3 loop: CASSPPGAGRSSYEQYF. The CDR3 DNA follows: TGTGCCAGCAGCCCGCCCGGAGCGGGGAGGAGCTCCTACGAGCAGTACTTC.

The chain uses TRBV7-6 and TRBJ2-3, with D possibly TRBD2 on 7 matching bases. The V end was cut by 1 base, the J end by 4 bases, with 12 bases between. CDR3 length: 15 amino acids. CDR1 and CDR2 (germline): SGHVS, FNYEAQ. CDR3 residues: CASSLGAGAADTQYF. CDR3 sequence (DNA): TGTGCCAGCAGCTTAGGGGCGGGGGCAGCAGATACGCAGTATTTT. Supplemented by reference TRBV7-6 and TRBJ2-3, the full variable domain reads GAGVSQSPRYKVTKRGQDVALRCDPISGHVSLYWYRQALGQGPEFLTYFNYEAQQDKSGLPNDRFSAERPEGSISTLTIQRTEQRDSAMYRCASSLGAGAADTQYFGPGTRLTVL.